This passage covers 14 T cell receptor beta chains from one sample sequenced in a study of identical twins. TCRdb reprocessed the 5' RACE reads via MiXCR and lists one record per CDR3 protein. The sample includes 450,000 to 650,000 distinct CDR3 sequences, roughly 15% seen only once; the top ten take 0.35% to 0.45%. The sample was also reused in another study, on yellow fever vaccine responses in identical twins.

The material sequenced was CD4+ T cells sorted from blood. Receptors originate from a woman between 18 and 30 years old in good health.

A few counts support this clonotype. V usage is TRBV29-1 and J usage is TRBJ1-1; weak D call: TRBD1 (6 bases). There are 12 residues in the CDR3. The germline V gene encodes CDR1 SQVTM and CDR2 ANQGSEA. V was cut by 4 bases and J by 1 base, with 7 bases left in between. This CDR3 is CSVVQGNTEAFF. CDR3 nucleotide sequence: TGCAGCGTTGTACAGGGGAACACTGAAGCTTTCTTT.

The gene calls are TRBV15 and TRBJ2-5; tentative D call: TRBD2 (5 bases). The CDR3 totals 14 residues. The V gene lost 3 bases and the J gene lost 5 bases, with 13 bases spanning the gap. Germline V gene lookup returns CDR1 LNHNV and CDR2 YYDKDF (reference sequence). CDR3 DNA: TGTGCCACCAGCAGCCAACCCTCGGGGGAGACCCAGTACTTC. It translates to CATSSQPSGETQYF. Variable domain in full (rest from reference TRBV15 and TRBJ2-5): DAMVIQNPRYQVTQFGKPVTLSCSQTLNHNVMYWYQQKSSQAPKLLFHYYDKDFNNEADTPDNFQSRRPNTSFCFLDIRSPGLGDTAMYLCATSSQPSGETQYFGPGTRLLVL.

In its sample, this clonotype was seen a few times. V is TRBV3-1 and J is TRBJ1-4; D unclear. Germline V gene data show CDR1 as LGHDT and CDR2 as YNNKEL (reference sequence). The V end was cut by 2 bases, the J end by 1 base, with 5 bases between. There are 14 residues in the CDR3. The CDR3 DNA follows: TGTGCCAGCAGCCAAAGAGTAACTAATGAAAAACTGTTTTTT. Translating it yields CASSQRVTNEKLFF.

This clonotype was counted many times. This rearrangement joins TRBV5-1 to TRBJ1-2, with D hard to call. The CDR3 is 14 residues long. V was cut by 0 bases and J by 1 base, with 7 bases left in between. The germline V gene encodes CDR1 SGHRS and CDR2 YFSETQ. DNA of the CDR3: TGCGCCAGCAGCTTGGGGGCCCTTAACTATGGCTACACCTTC. Protein: CASSLGALNYGYTF.

The V and J genes are TRBV24-1 and TRBJ2-1; unclear D gene. Deletions cut 4 bases from V and 0 bases from J, with 9 bases between. Germline V lookup: CDR1 KGHDR, CDR2 SFDVKD. The CDR3 sequence is 15 residues long. The CDR3 DNA reads TGTGCCACCAGTGACAATGGACCCTCCTACAATGAGCAGTTCTTC. Protein sequence: CATSDNGPSYNEQFF.

This chain uses TRBV3-1 with TRBJ2-7, with D possibly matching TRBD2 (6 bases). Trimming left V 4 bases short and J 2 bases short, with 18 bases between. The CDR3 totals 16 residues. The germline CDR1 and CDR2 sequences are LGHDT and YNNKEL (reference sequence). CDR3 loop: CASSPVLALTPYEQYF. CDR3 nucleotide sequence: TGTGCCAGCAGCCCGGTACTAGCTTTAACACCCTACGAGCAGTACTTC.

The chain recombines TRBV20-1 with TRBJ2-1; TRBD2 matches 11 bases. Germline-derived CDR1 and CDR2 are DFQATT and SNEGSKA (reference sequence). This CDR3 is built from 15 residues. Losses at the gene ends were 5 bases for V and 7 bases for J; bases not matched to a gene: 10. The CDR3 loop reads CSARWPGTSGNEQFF. The CDR3 DNA is TGCAGTGCTCGTTGGCCCGGGACTAGCGGAAATGAGCAGTTCTTC.

The chain uses TRBV7-2 and TRBJ1-4, with 8 bases identical to TRBD1. Unmatched junction bases numbered 8, after V lost 5 bases and J lost 0 bases. CDR1 is SGHTA and CDR2 is FQGNSA in the germline V gene. This CDR3 comprises 17 residues. The CDR3: CASSAATGAATNEKLFF. The CDR3 DNA is TGTGCCAGCAGCGCCGCGACAGGGGCTGCAACTAATGAAAAACTGTTTTTT.

The chain couples TRBV11-2 to TRBJ2-3; D is ambiguous. This CDR3 contains 15 residues. Trimming shortened V by 4 bases and J by 0 bases, and 11 bases separated the two germline ends. From germline, CDR1 is SGHAT and CDR2 FQNNGV. The CDR3 bases are TGTGCCAGCAGCTCCGAGCGTACTAGCACAGATACGCAGTATTTT. Residues: CASSSERTSTDTQYF.

The chain links TRBV29-1 to TRBJ2-1; the D gene is possibly TRBD2 (6 bases). Trimming shortened V by 4 bases and J by 4 bases, and 20 bases separated the two germline ends. Looked up from germline, CDR1 is SQVTM and CDR2 is ANQGSEA. The CDR3 consists of 16 residues. The CDR3 is CSVVVQIGLLYNEQFF. CDR3 sequence (DNA): TGCAGCGTTGTCGTCCAGATCGGACTACTTTACAATGAGCAGTTCTTC.

The chain uses TRBV20-1 and TRBJ2-7, with D perhaps TRBD1 (6 bases). The V and J ends lost 3 bases and 0 bases respectively, with 15 bases between them. Germline V CDR1 and CDR2: DFQATT, SNEGSKA (reference sequence). The CDR3 spans 15 residues. The CDR3 DNA reads as TGCAGTGCTAGGGGTGGGGGCAAGAGCTCCTACGAGCAGTACGTC. Amino acids: CSARGGGKSSYEQYV.

This clonotype came up a few times. This chain uses TRBV7-9 with TRBJ2-1, with 7 bases identical to TRBD1. Looked up from germline, CDR1 is SEHNR and CDR2 is FQNEAQ (reference sequence). V was clipped by 5 bases and J by 7 bases; unmatched bases: 8. CDR3 length equals 14 residues. This chain's CDR3 is CASSPAGTENEQFF. The CDR3 DNA reads TGTGCCAGCAGCCCTGCCGGGACAGAAAATGAGCAGTTCTTC.

The chain employs TRBV12-3 or TRBV12-4 and TRBJ2-4; TRBD1 agrees at 7 bases. Unmatched junction bases numbered 11, after V lost 7 bases and J lost 11 bases. The CDR3 extends over 13 amino acids. CDR3 loop: CASTYEGQSFQYF. CDR3 nucleotide sequence: TGTGCCAGCACCTACGAGGGACAGTCTTTTCAGTACTTC.

This clonotype has only a few counts. J is TRBJ2-2 and V is TRBV4-2; possibly TRBD2 for D (6 bases). Germline CDR1 LGHNA, CDR2 YNFKEQ. V lost 7 bases and J 5 bases, leaving 14 bases between the germline ends. This CDR3 has 14 amino acids. The DNA of the CDR3 is TGTGCCAGCAACCGGGAGCCGGGGACCGGGGAGCTGTTTTTT. This encodes CASNREPGTGELFF.